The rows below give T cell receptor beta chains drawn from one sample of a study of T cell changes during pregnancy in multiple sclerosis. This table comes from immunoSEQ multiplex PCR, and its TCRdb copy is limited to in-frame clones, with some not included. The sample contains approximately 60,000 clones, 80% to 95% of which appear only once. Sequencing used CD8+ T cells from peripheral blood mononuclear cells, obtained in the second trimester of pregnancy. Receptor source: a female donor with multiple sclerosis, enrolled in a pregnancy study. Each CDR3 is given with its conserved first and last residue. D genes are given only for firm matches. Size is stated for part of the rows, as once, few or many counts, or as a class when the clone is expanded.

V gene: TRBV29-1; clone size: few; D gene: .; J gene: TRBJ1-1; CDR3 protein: CSVAQGQSTEAFF; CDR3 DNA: TGCAGCGTTGCGCAGGGGCAGAGCACTGAAGCTTTCTTT
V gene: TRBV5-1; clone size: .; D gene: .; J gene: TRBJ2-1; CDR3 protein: CASSQDLNEQFF; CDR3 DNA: TGCGCCAGCAGCCAGGACTTAAATGAGCAGTTCTTC
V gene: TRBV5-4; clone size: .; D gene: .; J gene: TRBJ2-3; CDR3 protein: CASSSGVTADTQYF; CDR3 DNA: TGTGCCAGCAGCTCCGGGGTGACCGCAGATACGCAGTATTTT
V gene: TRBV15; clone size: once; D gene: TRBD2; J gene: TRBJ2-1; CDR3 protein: CATSSPTGREYNTYNEQFF; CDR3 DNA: TGTGCCACCAGCAGCCCAACGGGGCGGGAGTATAATACCTACAATGAGCAGTTCTTC
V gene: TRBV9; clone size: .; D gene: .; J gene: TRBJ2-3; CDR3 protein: CASSVVNTDTQYF; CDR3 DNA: TGTGCCAGCAGCGTAGTAAATACAGATACGCAGTATTTT
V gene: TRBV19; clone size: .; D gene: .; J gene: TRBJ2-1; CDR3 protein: CASSDVGGYNEQFF; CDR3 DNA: TGTGCCAGTAGTGACGTCGGCGGGTACAATGAGCAGTTCTTC
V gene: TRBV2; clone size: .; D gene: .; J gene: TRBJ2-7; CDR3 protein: CASRDSDSLEQYF; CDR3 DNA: TGTGCCAGCAGAGATAGTGACAGTCTCGAGCAGTACTTC
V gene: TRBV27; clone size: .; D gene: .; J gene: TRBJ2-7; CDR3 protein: CASSLWAGSEQYF; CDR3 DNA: TGTGCCAGCAGTTTATGGGCAGGGTCCGAGCAGTACTTC
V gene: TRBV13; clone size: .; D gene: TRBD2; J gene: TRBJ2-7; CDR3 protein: CASSLGLAGGNEQYF; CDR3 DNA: TGTGCCAGCAGCTTAGGGCTAGCGGGAGGAAACGAGCAGTACTTC
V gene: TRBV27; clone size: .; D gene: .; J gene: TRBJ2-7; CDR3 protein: CASSLFREPYEQYF; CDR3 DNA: TGTGCCAGCAGTTTATTTCGTGAGCCCTACGAGCAGTACTTC
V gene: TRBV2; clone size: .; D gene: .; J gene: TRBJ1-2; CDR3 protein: CASSPGQGHYGYTF; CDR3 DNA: TGTGCCAGCAGCCCCGGGCAGGGGCACTATGGCTACACCTTC
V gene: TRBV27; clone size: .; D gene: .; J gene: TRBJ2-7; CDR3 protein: CASSLGPSYEQYF; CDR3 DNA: TGTGCCAGCAGTTTAGGCCCATCGTACGAGCAGTACTTC
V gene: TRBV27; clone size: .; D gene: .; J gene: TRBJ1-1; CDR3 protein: CASSLSVRVMGNTEAFF; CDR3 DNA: TGTGCCAGCAGTTTATCCGTCAGGGTGATGGGGAACACTGAAGCTTTCTTT
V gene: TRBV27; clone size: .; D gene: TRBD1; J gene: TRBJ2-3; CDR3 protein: CASSFTGGARETDTQYF; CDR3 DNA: TGTGCCAGCAGTTTTACAGGGGGCGCGAGAGAAACAGATACGCAGTATTTT
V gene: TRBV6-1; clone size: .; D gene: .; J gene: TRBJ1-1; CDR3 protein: CASSEAMGANTEAFF; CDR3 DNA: TGTGCCAGCAGTGAAGCGATGGGGGCGAACACTGAAGCTTTCTTT
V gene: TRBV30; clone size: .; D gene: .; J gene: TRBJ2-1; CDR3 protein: CAWTYSGSFNEQFF; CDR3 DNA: TGTGCCTGGACGTACTCGGGTTCTTTCAATGAGCAGTTCTTC